A single sample is the source of the 24 T cell receptor beta chains below, sequenced in a study of OX40 agonist ivuxolimab in advanced cancers. The data were produced by immunoSEQ multiplex PCR, yet TCRdb's version contains in-frame clones alone and is incomplete. This repertoire shows fewer than 95,000 clones, 91% found once; its top ten account for 0.7% to 1%. Source: CD4+ or CD8+ T cells sorted from blood, taken in a trial of the OX40 agonist ivuxolimab. The receptors shown here come from an adult with an advanced solid tumor such as melanoma, head and neck, liver or kidney cancer.

The rearrangement links TRBV10-3 to TRBJ2-1; 12 nucleotides agree with TRBD2. The CDR3 is made up of 15 amino acids. V dropped 6 bases and J dropped 5; count of bases not matched to a gene: 5. Germline lookup yields CDR1 ENHRY and CDR2 SYGVKD. The DNA for the CDR3 is TGTGCCATCAGGACGCGACTAGCGGGAGACAATGAGCAGTTCTTC. This encodes CAIRTRLAGDNEQFF.

The V gene is TRBV6-5, the J gene TRBJ1-1; D not certain. The V end was cut by 2 bases, the J end by 11 bases, with 15 bases between. This CDR3 comprises 13 residues. Germline assignment: CDR1 MNHEY and CDR2 SVGAGI. As DNA, the CDR3 is TGTGCCAGCAGTTACATCCCCGAGACTGGGGCTTTCTTT. It is translated as CASSYIPETGAFF.

The gene calls are TRBV7-9 and TRBJ2-3, with TRBD2 matching over 7 bases. The V and J ends lost 3 bases and 4 bases, in that order; junction bases with no gene match: 4. Germline V gene data show CDR1 as SEHNR and CDR2 as FQNEAQ (reference sequence). CDR3 length: 14 amino acids. The CDR3 sequence is CASSLGGTADTQYF. The CDR3 DNA sequence: TGTGCCAGCAGCTTGGGAGGGACCGCAGATACGCAGTATTTT.

The rearrangement links TRBV27 to TRBJ2-7; a weak D match, TRBD1 (6 bases). The CDR3 is 15 residues long. V shed 5 bases and J shed 2 bases, with 16 bases lying between them. CDR1 and CDR2 (germline): MNHEY, SMNVEV (reference sequence). The CDR3 reads CASSPTGRGAYEQYF. CDR3 in DNA: TGTGCCAGCAGTCCCACAGGGAGAGGCGCCTACGAGCAGTACTTC.

V and J are TRBV5-4 and TRBJ2-5; TRBD2 might be the D (6 bases). The CDR3 extends over 13 amino acids. The germline CDR1 and CDR2 sequences are SGHNT and YYREEE (reference sequence). Trimming removed 1 base at V and 3 bases at J, with 7 bases between. CDR3 sequence reads: CASSLRGKETQYF. The CDR3 DNA is TGTGCCAGCAGCTTGCGGGGGAAAGAGACCCAGTACTTC.

J is TRBJ2-2 and V is TRBV29-1, with TRBD2 matching 7 bases. CDR1 SQVTM and CDR2 ANQGSEA come from the germline V gene. The length of the CDR3 is 13 residues. With 7 bases clipped from V and 4 bases from J, the junction kept 6 bases outside the gene matches. Here the CDR3 DNA reads TGCAGCGGCGGATGGGGGGGCACCGGGGAGCTGTTTTTT. This translates into CSGGWGGTGELFF.

The chain combines TRBV6-6 with TRBJ1-2; D is possibly TRBD1 (6 bases). The V gene's germline CDR1 is MNHNY and CDR2 SVGAGI (reference sequence). The CDR3 loop spans 14 amino acids. The V gene lost 7 bases and the J gene lost 6 bases, with 18 bases spanning the gap. CDR3 nucleotide sequence: TGTGCCAGCACCTACGGGTTGACAGGCCATGGCTACACCTTC. Translating gives CASTYGLTGHGYTF.

The chain couples TRBV25-1 to TRBJ2-5; either TRBD1 or TRBD2 may fit D (5 bases each). The V end lost 1 base, the J end lost 4 bases, and 10 bases lay between the germline ends. The CDR3 has 14 residues. The V gene's germline CDR1 is MGHDK and CDR2 SYGVNS. The CDR3 nucleotides read TGTGCCAGCAGTGAATTCAAGGGACGAGAGACCCAGTACTTC. Translation gives CASSEFKGRETQYF.

This rearrangement joins TRBV2 to TRBJ1-6; D ambiguous. Germline values: CDR1 SNHLY, CDR2 FYNNEI. CDR3 length: 15 residues. Between the trimmed V and J ends, which lost 1 base and 3 bases, there was a span of 7 bases. The CDR3 protein is CASSEVRNYNSPLHF. The CDR3 DNA is TGTGCCAGCAGTGAAGTACGGAACTATAATTCACCCCTCCACTTT.

The chain has TRBV28 and TRBJ2-2; D is unclear. The V gene's germline CDR1 is MDHEN and CDR2 SYDVKM. The CDR3 extends over 16 amino acids. With 6 bases removed from V and 5 bases from J, the gap between germline ends came to 19 bases. The CDR3 nucleotides read TGTGCCAGCAGCCCGGCCCGTTTTCGTGGGACCGGGGAGCTGTTTTTT. This codes for CASSPARFRGTGELFF.

The chain couples TRBV27 to TRBJ2-3, with D possibly matching TRBD1 (5 bases). The CDR3 runs 13 residues. CDR1 is MNHEY and CDR2 is SMNVEV in the germline V gene (reference sequence). Trimming removed 2 bases from V and 7 bases from J, with 10 bases in between. CDR3 bases: TGTGCCAGCAGTTTACAAGGGGCAAATACGCAGTATTTT. Its protein is CASSLQGANTQYF.

The chain recombines TRBV28 with TRBJ1-5; the D gene is possibly TRBD1 (5 bases). Germline V lookup: CDR1 MDHEN, CDR2 SYDVKM. V gave up 7 bases and J gave up 2 bases, with 21 bases separating them. This CDR3 has 17 amino acids. This chain's CDR3 is CASKHGRGPWGNQPQHF. The CDR3, as DNA: TGTGCCAGCAAGCACGGACGGGGACCTTGGGGCAATCAGCCCCAGCATTTT.

CDR3 nucleotide sequence: TGTGCCACCAGCAGAGGGTCCAGTTACAATGAGCAGTTCTTC. Translation: CATSRGSSYNEQFF. This chain connects TRBV15 to TRBJ2-1; D uncertain. The CDR3 contains 14 residues. Germline CDR1 reads LNHNV; CDR2 reads YYDKDF (reference sequence). The ends were cut back, 1 base at V and 4 bases at J, with 8 bases in the middle. Filled out from reference TRBV15 and TRBJ2-1, the complete variable domain reads DAMVIQNPRYQVTQFGKPVTLSCSQTLNHNVMYWYQQKSSQAPKLLFHYYDKDFNNEADTPDNFQSRRPNTSFCFLDIRSPGLGDTAMYLCATSRGSSYNEQFFGPGTRLTVL.

This chain connects TRBV19 to TRBJ2-1, with D possibly TRBD2 on 6 matching bases. This CDR3 has 18 residues. Germline V CDR1 and CDR2: LNHDA, SQIVND (reference sequence). V was cut by 1 base and J by 0 bases, with 16 bases left in between. DNA of the CDR3: TGTGCCAGTAGTATAGGCCGCGGGATACGGAGCTCCTACAATGAGCAGTTCTTC. Protein: CASSIGRGIRSSYNEQFF. The full variable domain, completed using reference TRBV19 and TRBJ2-1, is DGGITQSPKYLFRKEGQNVTLSCEQNLNHDAMYWYRQDPGQGLRLIYYSQIVNDFQKGDIAEGYSVSREKKESFPLTVTSAQKNPTAFYLCASSIGRGIRSSYNEQFFGPGTRLTVL.

The chain employs TRBV7-8 and TRBJ2-1; 14 bases match TRBD2. The germline V gene encodes CDR1 SGHVS and CDR2 FQNEAQ. The CDR3 covers 18 residues. With 6 bases clipped from V and 5 bases from J, the junction kept 12 bases outside the gene matches. CDR3 loop: CASRGGTSGSQVDNEQFF. For the CDR3, the DNA is TGTGCCAGCAGGGGGGGGACTAGCGGGAGTCAGGTCGACAATGAGCAGTTCTTC.

The rearrangement joins TRBV18 to TRBJ1-2; maybe TRBD1 (6 bases). This CDR3 spans 14 amino acids. V gave up 5 bases and J gave up 0 bases, with 10 bases separating them. Germline-derived CDR1 and CDR2 are KGHSH and LQKENI. CDR3 sequence (DNA): TGTGCCAGCTCAGGGCAGGGGCCTAACTATGGCTACACCTTC. Translated: CASSGQGPNYGYTF.

The chain employs TRBV2 and TRBJ2-2, with TRBD2 matching over 15 bases. V lost 6 bases, J lost 5 bases, and 7 bases stayed unmatched. The CDR3 runs 17 residues. CDR1 is SNHLY and CDR2 is FYNNEI in the germline V gene. The CDR3 nucleotides read TGTGCCAGCAGCCGGACTAGCGGGAGGGTGAGAACCGGGGAGCTGTTTTTT. Protein product: CASSRTSGRVRTGELFF.

The genes are TRBV21-1 and TRBJ2-2; the table's D call, TRBD1, was not checked against the DNA. TRBV21-1 represents a pseudogene. The CDR3 length is 15 residues. CDR3 protein: CASSSGTGLTGELFF. CDR3 nucleotides: TGTGCCAGCAGCTCCGGGACAGGGCTCACCGGGGAGCTGTTTTTT.

CDR3 loop: CASSFRTDGYEQYF. The CDR3, as DNA: TGTGCCAGCAGCTTCCGGACGGACGGCTACGAGCAGTACTTC. The chain is built from TRBV11-3 and TRBJ2-5, with no clear D. TRBJ2-7 matches the DNA end more closely, so the J call is doubtful. CDR1 SGHNT and CDR2 YENEEA come from the germline V gene. This CDR3 spans 14 amino acids.

This CDR3 is CASSLFGGSGYTF. The CDR3 DNA reads as TGTGCCAGCAGCTTATTCGGGGGAAGTGGCTACACCTTC. The V call is TRBV7-2, the J call TRBJ1-2; perhaps TRBD1 as D (5 bases). Trimming cost V 2 bases and J 7 bases, with 11 bases left between them. The CDR3 runs 13 residues. The germline V gene has CDR1 SGHTA and CDR2 FQGNSA.

This clone was counted a single time. The chain links TRBV7-9 to TRBJ2-2; no reliable D call. There are 16 residues in the CDR3. Germline V gene sequence: CDR1 SEHNR, CDR2 FQNEAQ (reference sequence). Deletions cut 7 bases from V and 2 bases from J, with 17 bases between. CDR3 sequence reads: CASITGGQRNTGELFF. The CDR3 DNA sequence: TGTGCCAGCATCACGGGTGGGCAGCGAAACACCGGGGAGCTGTTTTTT.

Only one count was recorded for this clone. The chain recombines TRBV7-2 with TRBJ1-1; no clear D. CDR1 is SGHTA and CDR2 is FQGNSA in the germline V gene. V shed 5 bases and J shed 1 base, with 8 bases lying between them. The CDR3 loop spans 13 amino acids. The CDR3 DNA sequence: TGTGCCAGCAGCATTGGACCGAACACTGAAGCTTTCTTT. This gives the protein CASSIGPNTEAFF.

V is TRBV7-2 and J is TRBJ2-1; D not resolved. Trimming took off 5 bases at V and 0 bases at J, with 14 bases between the two ends. The CDR3 loop spans 16 amino acids. The germline V gene has CDR1 SGHTA and CDR2 FQGNSA. In DNA form, the CDR3 reads TGTGCCAGCAGCCGTGCTACGGTGAGCTCCTACAATGAGCAGTTCTTC. Translating it yields CASSRATVSSYNEQFF. Using reference TRBV7-2 and TRBJ2-1 for the parts outside the CDR3, the full variable domain is GAGVSQSPSNKVTEKGKDVELRCDPISGHTALYWYRQSLGQGLEFLIYFQGNSAPDKSGLPSDRFSAERTGGSVSTLTIQRTQQEDSAVYLCASSRATVSSYNEQFFGPGTRLTVL.

The chain carries TRBV5-1 and TRBJ2-1, with 12 positions matching TRBD2. The CDR3 is made up of 17 amino acids. CDR1 and CDR2 (germline): SGHRS, YFSETQ. After removal of 4 bases from V and 0 bases from J, the junction contained 5 bases not matched to a gene. Written as DNA, the CDR3 is TGCGCCAGCAGCGCGAAGACTAGCGGGAGCTCCTACAATGAGCAGTTCTTC. Translated, it gives CASSAKTSGSSYNEQFF.